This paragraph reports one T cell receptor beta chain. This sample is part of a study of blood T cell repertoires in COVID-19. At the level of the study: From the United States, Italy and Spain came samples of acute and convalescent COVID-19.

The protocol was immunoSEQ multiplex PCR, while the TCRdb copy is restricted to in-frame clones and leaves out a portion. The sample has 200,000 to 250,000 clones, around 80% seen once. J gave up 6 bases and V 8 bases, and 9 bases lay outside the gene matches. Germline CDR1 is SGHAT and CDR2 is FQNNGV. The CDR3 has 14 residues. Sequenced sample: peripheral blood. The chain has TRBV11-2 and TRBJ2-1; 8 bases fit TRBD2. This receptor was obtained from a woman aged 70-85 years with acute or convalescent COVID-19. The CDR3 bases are TGTGCCAGCCGTCCGGGACTAGTTCTCAATGAGCAGTTCTTC. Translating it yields CASRPGLVLNEQFF.